The 20 T cell receptor beta chains reported below all come from one sample, sequenced in a study of shared clonotypes between healthy human individuals. Only CD45RO-negative cells positively selected for CCR7 counted as naive CD8 cells, so terminally differentiated effector memory CD45RA+ cells were excluded. TCRdb keeps only in-frame clones here, not all; method: immunoSEQ multiplex PCR. The table has around 2,000,000 clones, roughly 95% seen once. Sequenced input: naive CD8+ T cells sorted from blood. These receptors came from a man aged 18 to 35 in good health.

The rearrangement links TRBV4-1 to TRBJ2-1; D may be TRBD2 (6 bases). Germline V gene lookup returns CDR1 MGHRA and CDR2 YSYEKL. Trimming stripped 5 bases from V and 3 bases from J, with 17 bases between. The CDR3 is 16 residues long. The CDR3 reads CASSLRTGDVYNEQFF. The DNA for the CDR3 is TGCGCCAGCAGCTTACGGACGGGGGACGTCTACAATGAGCAGTTCTTC.

The rearrangement joins TRBV9 to TRBJ1-1; D uncertain. The V end was cut by 3 bases, the J end by 2 bases, with 14 bases between. Germline V gene sequence: CDR1 SGDLS, CDR2 YYNGEE. This CDR3 has 15 residues. The CDR3 region is CASSAFWTDNTEAFF. The CDR3, as DNA: TGTGCCAGCAGCGCTTTTTGGACGGATAACACTGAAGCTTTCTTT. The full variable domain, completed using reference TRBV9 and TRBJ1-1, is DSGVTQTPKHLITATGQRVTLRCSPRSGDLSVYWYQQSLDQGLQFLIQYYNGEERAKGNILERFSAQQFPDLHSELNLSSLELGDSALYFCASSAFWTDNTEAFFGQGTRLTVV.

The chain couples TRBV7-8 to TRBJ2-7; TRBD1 might be the D (5 bases). Germline-derived CDR1 and CDR2 are SGHVS and FQNEAQ. The germline V and J ends were trimmed by 5 bases and 2 bases, with 19 bases remaining between them. The CDR3 has 16 amino acids. CDR3 sequence reads: CASSPSRGQVTYEQYF. CDR3 nucleotide sequence: TGTGCCAGCAGCCCGAGCCGTGGACAAGTAACCTACGAGCAGTACTTC.

The genes are TRBV7-9 and TRBJ1-5; no clear D gene. The CDR3 contains 15 residues. V was clipped by 5 bases and J by 7 bases, with 18 bases between them. The V gene's germline CDR1 is SEHNR and CDR2 FQNEAQ (reference sequence). The CDR3 region has the DNA TGTGCCAGCAGCCCCACGGAGGGAGGAGGCCAGCCCCAGCATTTT. This gives the protein CASSPTEGGGQPQHF.

Of note for this clone: Additional DNA sequences in this sample encode the identical CDR3. This sequence joins TRBV6-5 and TRBJ2-2; perhaps TRBD1 as D (6 bases). The ends were cut back, 0 bases at V and 1 base at J, with 9 bases in the middle. Germline V CDR1 and CDR2: MNHEY, SVGAGI. This CDR3 is built from 16 residues. The CDR3 DNA is TGTGCCAGCAGTTACTCAGGGGGAGAGAACACCGGGGAGCTGTTTTTT. Its protein is CASSYSGGENTGELFF.

The chain combines TRBV4-1 with TRBJ2-7; D perhaps matches TRBD1 (5 bases). Trimming took off 1 base at V and 2 bases at J, with 12 bases between the two ends. The CDR3 sequence is 15 residues long. Germline CDR1 and CDR2: MGHRA and YSYEKL. The CDR3 DNA reads TGCGCCAGCAGCCAAGTAGTAACAGGAACCTACGAGCAGTACTTC. Translation gives CASSQVVTGTYEQYF.

This chain joins TRBV19 and TRBJ2-5; 8 nucleotides line up with TRBD2. The CDR3 is 12 amino acids. V shed 7 bases and J 9 bases; nucleotides not matched to a gene: 7. Germline CDR1 LNHDA, CDR2 SQIVND (reference sequence). The chain's CDR3 is CASTAGGGPQYF. CDR3 DNA sequence: TGTGCCAGTACTGCCGGGGGGGGGCCCCAGTACTTC.

The V gene is TRBV27, the J gene TRBJ2-2; no reliable D call. CDR1 and CDR2 from the germline V gene are MNHEY and SMNVEV (reference sequence). The CDR3 runs 16 residues. V was shortened by 2 bases and J by 3 bases, with 13 bases between the two germline ends. Here the CDR3 DNA reads TGTGCCAGCAGTTTAATCGCGTTTACGGACACCGGGGAGCTGTTTTTT. It translates to CASSLIAFTDTGELFF.

V usage is TRBV7-6 and J usage is TRBJ1-2, with a weak D call TRBD1 (6 bases). The germline V and J ends were trimmed by 4 bases and 5 bases, with 14 bases remaining between them. Germline V lookup: CDR1 SGHVS, CDR2 FNYEAQ. There are 14 residues in the CDR3. The CDR3, as DNA: TGTGCCAGCAGCTCCCGGACAAGGGGGTATGGCTACACCTTC. Protein sequence: CASSSRTRGYGYTF.

The gene calls are TRBV10-3 and TRBJ2-7; 7 bases agree with TRBD2. This CDR3 has 13 amino acids. Per germline, CDR1 ENHRY and CDR2 SYGVKD. The junction had 4 bases not matched to a gene; V was cut back by 4 bases and J by 4 bases. This CDR3 reads CAISGRERYEQYF. CDR3 in DNA: TGTGCCATCAGTGGGCGGGAGAGGTACGAGCAGTACTTC.

This clone is a singleton in its sample. The rearrangement links TRBV4-1 to TRBJ2-5; D gene uncertain. This CDR3 has 14 amino acids. Germline CDR1 and CDR2: MGHRA and YSYEKL. V lost 5 bases and J 3 bases, leaving 13 bases between the germline ends. The CDR3 DNA follows: TGCGCCAGCAGCAGAAGGGTTGGAGAAGAGACCCAGTACTTC. This translates into CASSRRVGEETQYF.

The CDR3, as DNA: TGTGCCAGCAGCTATCGGGCCGCCTACGAGCAGTACTTC. This encodes CASSYRAAYEQYF. The chain couples TRBV11-2 to TRBJ2-7; D unresolved. This CDR3 contains 13 residues. Germline V lookup: CDR1 SGHAT, CDR2 FQNNGV. V shed 4 bases and J shed 2 bases, with 9 bases lying between them. Full variable domain (remainder filled in from reference TRBV11-2 and TRBJ2-7): EAGVAQSPRYKIIEKRQSVAFWCNPISGHATLYWYQQILGQGPKLLIQFQNNGVVDDSQLPKDRFSAERLKGVDSTLKIQPAKLEDSAVYLCASSYRAAYEQYFGPGTRLTVT.

This clone was seen only a few times. This chain uses TRBV19 with TRBJ1-2; D gene unclear. The V and J ends lost 2 bases and 3 bases respectively, with 13 bases between them. CDR3 length: 15 residues. Germline assignment: CDR1 LNHDA and CDR2 SQIVND (reference sequence). CDR3 in DNA: TGTGCCAGTAGTATACGGCGGGGTGGTGACTATGGCTACACCTTC. Translated: CASSIRRGGDYGYTF.

V gene TRBV6-5 combines with J gene TRBJ2-5; D not certain. The V end lost 4 bases, the J end lost 2 bases, and 14 bases lay between the germline ends. Germline V CDR1 and CDR2: MNHEY, SVGAGI. The CDR3 is 15 amino acids. In DNA form, the CDR3 reads TGTGCCAGCAGTTTTCAGTTTGAGGATCAAGAGACCCAGTACTTC. This translates into CASSFQFEDQETQYF.

CDR3: CASSFGEDRTAYYSNQPQHF. The CDR3 bases are TGCGCCAGCAGCTTTGGAGAGGACAGGACAGCTTATTATAGCAATCAGCCCCAGCATTTT. The V and J genes are TRBV5-1 and TRBJ1-5, with 7 bases aligning to TRBD1. Germline loops: CDR1 SGHRS, CDR2 YFSETQ. With 2 bases clipped from V and 0 bases from J, the junction kept 17 bases outside the gene matches. This CDR3 is 20 amino acids long.

This clone has just one count. The gene calls are TRBV7-8 and TRBJ2-1; possible D gene TRBD1, 6 bases. Germline V lookup: CDR1 SGHVS, CDR2 FQNEAQ. V lost 7 bases to trimming and J lost 5 bases, with 18 bases between them. The CDR3 loop spans 15 amino acids. Written as DNA, the CDR3 is TGTGCCAGCACCTCAGTACAGGGATGGAACAATGAGCAGTTCTTC. Translating it yields CASTSVQGWNNEQFF.

The CDR3 DNA is TGTGCCAGCTCACCCCCGGACAGGAGGGGACAGCCCCAGCATTTT. This sequence encodes CASSPPDRRGQPQHF. The chain is built from TRBV18 and TRBJ1-5; 7 positions match TRBD1. CDR1 and CDR2 (germline): KGHSH, LQKENI. V lost 3 bases to trimming and J lost 7 bases; unmatched junction nucleotides: 9. The CDR3 is 15 amino acids.

The table lists this clone with a few counts. This sequence joins TRBV2 and TRBJ2-2; no firm D call. Between the trimmed V and J ends, which lost 7 bases and 4 bases, there was a span of 10 bases. Germline V CDR1 and CDR2: SNHLY, FYNNEI. The CDR3 totals 13 residues. The CDR3 region is CASTGRSTGELFF. CDR3 nucleotide sequence: TGTGCCAGCACCGGCCGGAGCACCGGGGAGCTGTTTTTT. Full variable domain (missing parts from reference TRBV2 and TRBJ2-2): EPEVTQTPSHQVTQMGQEVILRCVPISNHLYFYWYRQILGQKVEFLVSFYNNEISEKSEIFDDQFSVERPDGSNFTLKIRSTKLEDSAMYFCASTGRSTGELFFGEGSRLTVL.

The V call is TRBV4-1, the J call TRBJ2-7, with D unclear. There are 17 residues in the CDR3. Germline values: CDR1 MGHRA, CDR2 YSYEKL. The ends were cut back, 3 bases at V and 1 base at J, with 19 bases in the middle. The DNA of the CDR3 is TGCGCCAGCAGCCAGGCCCCCCGTTCGGTAGTATCCTACGAGCAGTACTTC. This gives the protein CASSQAPRSVVSYEQYF.

V usage is TRBV6-5 and J usage is TRBJ2-2; unclear D gene. This CDR3 has 13 amino acids. Per the germline V gene, CDR1 is MNHEY and CDR2 is SVGAGI. V was pared by 4 bases and J by 3 bases, with 6 bases between. CDR3 region: CASSFRYTGELFF. CDR3 DNA sequence: TGTGCCAGCAGTTTCCGATACACCGGGGAGCTGTTTTTT.